Below, 26 T cell receptor beta chains from the same sample are listed, as sequenced in a study of spatial heterogeneity in lung cancer. The time point: sample taken at primary tumor resection. TCRdb itself ran the 5' RACE reads through MiXCR, one entry per CDR3 protein. The sample holds 90,000 to 95,000 distinct CDR3 sequences, 10% to 15% seen once. This material consisted of PBMCs, taken at surgery. The receptors come from a male donor with early-stage non-small cell lung cancer.

The rearrangement joins TRBV6-1 to TRBJ1-6; TRBD1 agrees at 7 bases. The ends lost 7 bases at V and 7 bases at J; junction bases unmatched: 10. Germline CDR1 MNHNS, CDR2 SASEGT. The CDR3 contains 15 residues. The CDR3 DNA reads TGTGCCAGCAATGCGCCGGGACAGATAAATTCACCCCTCCACTTT. Translated, it gives CASNAPGQINSPLHF.

This clonotype was seen more than once but under ten times. The chain combines TRBV27 with TRBJ2-1, with D possibly matching TRBD2 (5 bases). Germline assignment: CDR1 MNHEY and CDR2 SMNVEV (reference sequence). The CDR3 sequence is 14 residues long. The V end lost 4 bases, the J end lost 7 bases, and 14 bases lay between the germline ends. The CDR3 sequence is CASSSFVPGNEQFF. CDR3 bases: TGTGCCAGCAGTTCTTTTGTCCCGGGAAATGAGCAGTTCTTC.

This clonotype has a count of ten or more. The V and J genes are TRBV5-1 and TRBJ2-7; tentative D call: TRBD2 (5 bases). The CDR3 consists of 13 residues. Per the germline V gene, CDR1 is SGHRS and CDR2 is YFSETQ. V was trimmed by 3 bases and J by 7 bases, leaving 14 bases between them. The CDR3 coding sequence is TGCGCCAGCAGCTCGGACTCCCTGGGGGAGCAGTACTTC. Its translation: CASSSDSLGEQYF.

About this clonotype itself: An end of the junction does not agree with germline; a read error may underlie this. The chain employs TRBV7-7 and TRBJ2-1; D is perhaps TRBD1 (5 bases). The CDR3 consists of 15 residues. The V gene's germline CDR1 is SSHAT and CDR2 FNYEAQ (reference sequence). The DNA of the CDR3 is TGTGCTAGCAGCTCCAACCCAGGGAACTACAATGAGCAGTTCTTC. Translation: CASSSNPGNYNEQFF.

This sequence joins TRBV20-1 and TRBJ2-1, with D possibly called TRBD1 or TRBD2 (6 bases each). From germline, CDR1 is DFQATT and CDR2 SNEGSKA (reference sequence). Trimming took 6 bases from V and 0 from J, leaving 12 bases between them. CDR3 size: 14 residues. The CDR3 nucleotides are TGCAGTGCCCGGGGGCACAGCTCCTACAATGAGCAGTTCTTC. This sequence encodes CSARGHSSYNEQFF.

This clonotype was counted between two and nine times. The DNA of the CDR3 is TGTGCCACCAGCAGAGATGAGGGGGTGGTTCAGCCCCAGCATTTT. Translating gives CATSRDEGVVQPQHF. The rearrangement links TRBV15 to TRBJ1-5; perhaps TRBD1 as D (6 bases). Trimming stripped 0 bases from V and 6 bases from J, with 12 bases between. The CDR3 has 15 amino acids. The germline CDR1 and CDR2 sequences are LNHNV and YYDKDF (reference sequence). The full variable domain, in which reference TRBV15 and TRBJ1-5 provide the parts outside the CDR3, is DAMVIQNPRYQVTQFGKPVTLSCSQTLNHNVMYWYQQKSSQAPKLLFHYYDKDFNNEADTPDNFQSRRPNTSFCFLDIRSPGLGDTAMYLCATSRDEGVVQPQHFGDGTRLSIL.

This clonotype was seen only a few times. The chain uses TRBV7-9 and TRBJ2-3, with no clear D. The CDR3 totals 15 residues. Germline CDR1 SEHNR, CDR2 FQNEAQ (reference sequence). Trimming stripped 1 base from V and 2 bases from J, with 10 bases between. Here the CDR3 reads CASSLGGQNTDTQYF. DNA of the CDR3: TGTGCCAGCAGCTTAGGTGGTCAGAACACAGATACGCAGTATTTT.

The V gene is TRBV11-2, the J gene TRBJ2-7; D not certain. V was clipped by 2 bases and J by 0 bases, with 11 bases between them. The CDR3 length is 15 residues. Germline V CDR1 and CDR2: SGHAT, FQNNGV. In DNA form, the CDR3 reads TGTGCCAGCAGCTTAAGAACAGTAACCTCCTACGAGCAGTACTTC. As protein: CASSLRTVTSYEQYF. The full variable domain, rest sourced from reference TRBV11-2 and TRBJ2-7, is EAGVAQSPRYKIIEKRQSVAFWCNPISGHATLYWYQQILGQGPKLLIQFQNNGVVDDSQLPKDRFSAERLKGVDSTLKIQPAKLEDSAVYLCASSLRTVTSYEQYFGPGTRLTVT.

This clonotype was detected only a few times. V is TRBV29-1 and J is TRBJ1-2; D possibly corresponds to TRBD1 (5 bases). Trimming cost V 0 bases and J 5 bases, with 16 bases left between them. In germline, CDR1 is SQVTM, CDR2 ANQGSEA. The CDR3 consists of 15 residues. Here the CDR3 DNA reads TGCAGCGTTGAAGATAACGGAGCAGGGCCTTATGGCTACACCTTC. It translates to CSVEDNGAGPYGYTF.

CDR3 sequence (DNA): TGTGCCAGCAGCGTAGTTCCGGGAGGGAACGAGCAGTACTTC. Translating gives CASSVVPGGNEQYF. This sequence joins TRBV9 and TRBJ2-7; 8 nucleotides agree with TRBD2. The CDR3 is 14 amino acids. After removal of 0 bases from V and 5 bases from J, the junction contained 4 bases not matched to a gene. CDR1 and CDR2 from the germline V gene are SGDLS and YYNGEE.

The chain uses TRBV9 and TRBJ1-2; 8 bases map to TRBD1. Looked up from germline, CDR1 is SGDLS and CDR2 is YYNGEE. The CDR3 has 15 residues. V trimming: 3 bases; J trimming: 4 bases; junction bases outside the gene matches: 8. CDR3 bases: TGTGCCAGCAGCGGGGACACAGGGGGTGGCTATGGCTACACCTTC. The encoded protein is CASSGDTGGGYGYTF.

This sequence joins TRBV6-1 and TRBJ1-2, with D possibly TRBD1 on 5 matching bases. Germline V gives CDR1 MNHNS, CDR2 SASEGT. This CDR3 has 14 amino acids. V shed 6 bases and J shed 6 bases, with 17 bases lying between them. The CDR3 DNA reads TGTGCCAGCAGAGACCCCCGAGGGGCGGATGGCTACACCTTC. Residues: CASRDPRGADGYTF.

The table lists this clonotype with many counts. The rearrangement links TRBV7-9 to TRBJ2-3, with 11 bases that match TRBD2. CDR3 size: 14 residues. The germline gives CDR1 SEHNR, CDR2 FQNEAQ (reference sequence). The V and J ends lost 5 bases and 8 bases, in that order; junction bases with no gene match: 6. The CDR3 DNA reads TGTGCCAGCAGCCTTACTAGCGGGAGCGGTACGCAGTATTTT. Protein product: CASSLTSGSGTQYF.

This clonotype was observed a few times. The chain carries TRBV3-1 and TRBJ2-3, with D perhaps given as TRBD1 or TRBD2 (5 bases each). The length of the CDR3 is 16 residues. Looked up from germline, CDR1 is LGHDT and CDR2 is YNNKEL (reference sequence). Trimming removed 4 bases at V and 4 bases at J, with 18 bases between. In nucleotides, the CDR3 is TGTGCCAGCAGCCTACCGGGACGAAAAATCGCAGATACGCAGTATTTT. Protein: CASSLPGRKIADTQYF.

The J gene is TRBJ1-2, the V gene TRBV5-6, with TRBD1 matching 12 bases. The J segment lost 8 bases and the V segment lost 2 bases, leaving 4 bases of the junction unmatched. The CDR3 loop spans 14 amino acids. Germline V gene sequence: CDR1 SGHDT, CDR2 YYEEEE. In nucleotides, the CDR3 is TGTGCCAGCAGCTTCCGGGACAGGGGGCCCGGCTACACCTTC. Protein: CASSFRDRGPGYTF.

This clonotype was found a few times. The chain is built from TRBV12-3 or TRBV12-4 and TRBJ2-1; weak D call: TRBD2 (6 bases). This CDR3 has 12 residues. Here the CDR3 reads CAIGTPYNEQFF. CDR3 bases: TGTGCAATCGGGACTCCGTACAATGAGCAGTTCTTC.

This rearrangement joins TRBV9 to TRBJ2-3; 8 nucleotides match TRBD2. This CDR3 spans 18 amino acids. With V trimmed by 2 bases and J by 0 bases, 11 bases remained unmatched. CDR1 and CDR2 from the germline V gene are SGDLS and YYNGEE. CDR3 nucleotides: TGTGCCAGCAGCGTGACCCTGGTCGGGGGGGGAAGCACAGATACGCAGTATTTT. It encodes CASSVTLVGGGSTDTQYF.

In its sample, this clonotype was seen a few times. V is TRBV10-3 and J is TRBJ1-2; weak D call: TRBD1 (6 bases). The CDR3 has 13 residues. Germline-derived CDR1 and CDR2 are ENHRY and SYGVKD. The V and J ends lost 3 bases and 7 bases respectively, with 12 bases between them. CDR3 region: CAISDPTGFGYTF. CDR3 DNA: TGTGCCATCAGTGACCCTACAGGGTTTGGCTACACCTTC.

The chain is built from TRBV3-1 and TRBJ2-3, with D maybe TRBD2 (6 bases). This CDR3 is built from 14 residues. Germline CDR1 reads LGHDT; CDR2 reads YNNKEL (reference sequence). The germline V and J ends were trimmed by 1 base and 9 bases, with 14 bases remaining between them. The DNA for the CDR3 is TGTGCCAGCAGCCAAGGTCCCGGGGCGGGGACGCAGTATTTT. It yields the protein CASSQGPGAGTQYF.

The table lists this clonotype with a few counts. The gene calls are TRBV3-1 and TRBJ2-7; TRBD2 aligns across 8 bases. The V gene's germline CDR1 is LGHDT and CDR2 YNNKEL (reference sequence). This CDR3 contains 15 residues. After removal of 4 bases from V and 4 bases from J, the junction contained 9 bases not matched to a gene. CDR3 coding DNA: TGTGCCAGCAGCCCCGGACTAGCCAGTCGGTACGAGCAGTACTTC. This codes for CASSPGLASRYEQYF.

V gene TRBV2 combines with J gene TRBJ2-1; 11 nucleotides align to TRBD1. Losses at the gene ends were 6 bases for V and 9 bases for J; bases not matched to a gene: 10. The germline CDR1 and CDR2 sequences are SNHLY and FYNNEI. The CDR3 contains 15 residues. The DNA for the CDR3 is TGTGCCAGCAGCCCGAACGGACAGGGGGCTGGTGAGCAGTTCTTC. This gives the protein CASSPNGQGAGEQFF.

In this sample, this clonotype turned up a few times. The chain links TRBV27 to TRBJ1-5, with no clear D. The CDR3 contains 14 residues. Germline-derived CDR1 and CDR2 are MNHEY and SMNVEV (reference sequence). Trimming took 4 bases from V and 7 from J, leaving 14 bases between them. This CDR3 reads CASSWREAGQPQHF. Here the CDR3 DNA reads TGTGCCAGCAGTTGGCGAGAGGCTGGACAGCCCCAGCATTTT.

This clonotype was picked up many times. The V and J genes are TRBV27 and TRBJ2-7, with 10 bases that match TRBD2. There are 15 residues in the CDR3. V dropped 2 bases and J dropped 3; count of bases not matched to a gene: 4. The germline V gene has CDR1 MNHEY and CDR2 SMNVEV (reference sequence). The CDR3 loop reads CASSLLPSGSYEQYF. CDR3 DNA: TGTGCCAGCAGTTTACTTCCTAGCGGGAGCTACGAGCAGTACTTC.

This clonotype appeared once. In DNA, the CDR3 is TGCGCCAGCAGCCAAGAGTTGAATATGAACACCGGGGAGCTGTTTTTT. It specifies CASSQELNMNTGELFF. The chain combines TRBV4-3 with TRBJ2-2; D remains unclear. The length of the CDR3 is 16 residues. Per germline, CDR1 LGHNA and CDR2 YSLEER. V was trimmed by 0 bases and J by 1 base, leaving 9 bases between them.

This clonotype has ten or more counts. J is TRBJ1-5 and V is TRBV28; 7 nucleotides align to TRBD1. The CDR3 covers 13 residues. Unmatched junction bases numbered 3, after V lost 10 bases and J lost 0 bases. Looked up from germline, CDR1 is MDHEN and CDR2 is SYDVKM. The CDR3 DNA is TGTGCCATCGGACAGGATAGCAATCAGCCCCAGCATTTT. Translation: CAIGQDSNQPQHF.

This clonotype appeared a few times. This chain uses TRBV5-1 with TRBJ1-4; TRBD1 matches 9 bases. The CDR3 is made up of 17 amino acids. Germline V gene data show CDR1 as SGHRS and CDR2 as YFSETQ. After removal of 4 bases from V and 5 bases from J, the junction contained 12 bases not matched to a gene. In DNA, the CDR3 is TGCGCCAGCAGCCTGGGACAGGGAGAAGGGGCGAATGAAAAACTGTTTTTT. It translates to CASSLGQGEGANEKLFF.